This is a list of T cell receptor beta chains from one sample in a study of blood T cells in healthy people across ages. TCRdb re-analysed the 5' RACE reads in MiXCR, keeping a single row per CDR3 protein. The repertoire includes under 2,000,000 distinct CDR3 sequences, about 50% of them detected once, and approximately 2% sits in the top ten. The specimen sequenced was blood. The receptors derive from a woman between 40 and 50 years old in good health. Each CDR3 is given with its conserved first and last residue. The D gene is left open where the match is weak. The listing skips clone size in some rows; elsewhere it reads once, few, many or a size class.

TRBJ2-6 . 19 TRBV11-2 TRBD1 CASSLGGTGSISGANVLTF TGTGCCAGCAGCTTAGGGGGGACAGGGTCTATCTCTGGGGCCAACGTCCTGACTTTC
TRBJ1-1 . 13 TRBV6-2/TRBV6-3 . CASRSQGNTEAFF TGTGCCAGCAGATCTCAGGGGAACACTGAAGCTTTCTTT
TRBJ2-3 . 11 TRBV7-9 . CASSYDDTQYF TGTGCCAGCAGCTATGACGATACGCAGTATTTT
TRBJ2-5 . 15 TRBV5-5 . CASSPGRKEKETQYF TGTGCCAGCAGCCCTGGACGGAAGGAAAAAGAGACCCAGTACTTC
TRBJ2-1 few 14 TRBV12-3/TRBV12-4 . CASKGGGGYNEQFF TGTGCCAGCAAGGGGGGCGGGGGCTACAATGAGCAGTTCTTC
TRBJ2-5 few 16 TRBV7-2 . CASSLVPGRSTETQYF TGTGCCAGCAGCTTAGTACCGGGGCGGAGCACAGAGACCCAGTACTTC
TRBJ2-3 few 16 TRBV14 TRBD2 CASSQDTGGRTDTQYF TGTGCCAGCAGCCAAGATACGGGGGGGCGGACAGATACGCAGTATTTT
TRBJ2-3 few 18 TRBV5-1 TRBD2 CASSFRLAGASSTDTQYF TGCGCCAGCAGCTTTCGACTAGCGGGGGCGAGTAGCACAGATACGCAGTATTTT
TRBJ2-7 . 15 TRBV20-1 . CSARDETRGSYEQYF TGCAGTGCTAGAGACGAGACTAGAGGCTCCTACGAGCAGTACTTC
TRBJ2-7 . 17 TRBV10-3 . CAIRPTGMGTSSYKQYF TGTGCCATCAGGCCCACGGGGATGGGAACTAGCTCCTACAAGCAGTACTTC
TRBJ2-7 . 16 TRBV4-2 TRBD1 CASSQSGGTGSYEQYF TGTGCCAGCAGCCAATCGGGCGGGACAGGGTCCTACGAGCAGTACTTC
TRBJ2-3 . 15 TRBV11-2 TRBD2 CASSLGGGGVQTQYF TGTGCCAGCAGCTTAGGCGGCGGGGGGGTCCAGACGCAGTATTTT
TRBJ2-5 few 15 TRBV5-6 . CASRMGYGGIGTQYF TGTGCCAGCAGAATGGGGTACGGTGGAATCGGGACCCAGTACTTC
TRBJ2-3 . 16 TRBV9 . CASSVAAGWGTDTQYF TGTGCCAGCAGCGTAGCTGCAGGGTGGGGGACAGATACGCAGTATTTT
TRBJ1-5 few 18 TRBV28 TRBD1 CASSIRDRRIGGNQPQHF TGTGCCAGCAGCATTAGGGACAGGCGCATCGGGGGCAATCAGCCCCAGCATTTT
TRBJ2-1 . 14 TRBV6-2/TRBV6-3 . CASTDRDSNNEQFF TGTGCCAGCACCGACCGGGACTCTAACAATGAGCAGTTCTTC
TRBJ1-5 . 14 TRBV27 . CASSSWGGNQPQHF TGTGCCAGCAGTAGTTGGGGGGGCAATCAGCCCCAGCATTTT
TRBJ2-3 few 14 TRBV7-6 . CASSKDFSTDTQYF TGTGCCAGCAGCAAGGATTTTAGCACAGATACGCAGTATTTT
TRBJ2-5 . 15 TRBV27 . CASSTGTGLAETQYF TGTGCCAGCAGCACAGGGACAGGACTAGCGGAGACCCAGTACTTC
TRBJ2-7 once 13 TRBV4-2 . CTSSQAYLYEQYF TGTACCAGCAGCCAGGCCTACCTATACGAGCAGTACTTC
TRBJ2-5 few 15 TRBV24-1 TRBD2 CATGQGVREGETQYF TGTGCCACCGGGCAGGGAGTTAGGGAGGGAGAGACCCAGTACTTC
TRBJ2-5 . 15 TRBV7-2 . CASSLVGTPGETQYF TGTGCCAGCAGCTTAGTTGGGACTCCAGGGGAGACCCAGTACTTC